Ten or more counts support the clone carrying this T cell receptor (beta chain). The source of the sample is a study of Graves' ophthalmopathy and Graves' hyperthyroidism. Study as a whole: Upon initial diagnosis and before any treatment, peripheral blood was collected.

Amplification from RNA transcripts yielded the TCR beta CDR3 regions. The first round was an RT-PCR with HTBI primers, and the second round was a multiplex PCR. TCRdb analysed the multiplex PCR reads with MiXCR anew, one entry per CDR3 protein. The data contain 350,000 to 450,000 distinct CDR3 sequences, around 16% of them singletons. The PBMCs were taken from under 12 ml of fresh peripheral blood. Trimming took off 6 bases at V and 1 base at J, with 9 bases between the two ends. In germline, CDR1 is MNHNS, CDR2 SASEGT. CDR3 length: 13 amino acids. The clonotype originates from a woman under 30 with Graves' ophthalmopathy. J is TRBJ1-1 and V is TRBV6-1; perhaps TRBD1 as D (5 bases). Material for sequencing was peripheral blood. The CDR3 sequence: CASRDQGNTEAFF. The CDR3 DNA is TGTGCCAGCAGAGATCAGGGGAACACTGAAGCTTTCTTT.